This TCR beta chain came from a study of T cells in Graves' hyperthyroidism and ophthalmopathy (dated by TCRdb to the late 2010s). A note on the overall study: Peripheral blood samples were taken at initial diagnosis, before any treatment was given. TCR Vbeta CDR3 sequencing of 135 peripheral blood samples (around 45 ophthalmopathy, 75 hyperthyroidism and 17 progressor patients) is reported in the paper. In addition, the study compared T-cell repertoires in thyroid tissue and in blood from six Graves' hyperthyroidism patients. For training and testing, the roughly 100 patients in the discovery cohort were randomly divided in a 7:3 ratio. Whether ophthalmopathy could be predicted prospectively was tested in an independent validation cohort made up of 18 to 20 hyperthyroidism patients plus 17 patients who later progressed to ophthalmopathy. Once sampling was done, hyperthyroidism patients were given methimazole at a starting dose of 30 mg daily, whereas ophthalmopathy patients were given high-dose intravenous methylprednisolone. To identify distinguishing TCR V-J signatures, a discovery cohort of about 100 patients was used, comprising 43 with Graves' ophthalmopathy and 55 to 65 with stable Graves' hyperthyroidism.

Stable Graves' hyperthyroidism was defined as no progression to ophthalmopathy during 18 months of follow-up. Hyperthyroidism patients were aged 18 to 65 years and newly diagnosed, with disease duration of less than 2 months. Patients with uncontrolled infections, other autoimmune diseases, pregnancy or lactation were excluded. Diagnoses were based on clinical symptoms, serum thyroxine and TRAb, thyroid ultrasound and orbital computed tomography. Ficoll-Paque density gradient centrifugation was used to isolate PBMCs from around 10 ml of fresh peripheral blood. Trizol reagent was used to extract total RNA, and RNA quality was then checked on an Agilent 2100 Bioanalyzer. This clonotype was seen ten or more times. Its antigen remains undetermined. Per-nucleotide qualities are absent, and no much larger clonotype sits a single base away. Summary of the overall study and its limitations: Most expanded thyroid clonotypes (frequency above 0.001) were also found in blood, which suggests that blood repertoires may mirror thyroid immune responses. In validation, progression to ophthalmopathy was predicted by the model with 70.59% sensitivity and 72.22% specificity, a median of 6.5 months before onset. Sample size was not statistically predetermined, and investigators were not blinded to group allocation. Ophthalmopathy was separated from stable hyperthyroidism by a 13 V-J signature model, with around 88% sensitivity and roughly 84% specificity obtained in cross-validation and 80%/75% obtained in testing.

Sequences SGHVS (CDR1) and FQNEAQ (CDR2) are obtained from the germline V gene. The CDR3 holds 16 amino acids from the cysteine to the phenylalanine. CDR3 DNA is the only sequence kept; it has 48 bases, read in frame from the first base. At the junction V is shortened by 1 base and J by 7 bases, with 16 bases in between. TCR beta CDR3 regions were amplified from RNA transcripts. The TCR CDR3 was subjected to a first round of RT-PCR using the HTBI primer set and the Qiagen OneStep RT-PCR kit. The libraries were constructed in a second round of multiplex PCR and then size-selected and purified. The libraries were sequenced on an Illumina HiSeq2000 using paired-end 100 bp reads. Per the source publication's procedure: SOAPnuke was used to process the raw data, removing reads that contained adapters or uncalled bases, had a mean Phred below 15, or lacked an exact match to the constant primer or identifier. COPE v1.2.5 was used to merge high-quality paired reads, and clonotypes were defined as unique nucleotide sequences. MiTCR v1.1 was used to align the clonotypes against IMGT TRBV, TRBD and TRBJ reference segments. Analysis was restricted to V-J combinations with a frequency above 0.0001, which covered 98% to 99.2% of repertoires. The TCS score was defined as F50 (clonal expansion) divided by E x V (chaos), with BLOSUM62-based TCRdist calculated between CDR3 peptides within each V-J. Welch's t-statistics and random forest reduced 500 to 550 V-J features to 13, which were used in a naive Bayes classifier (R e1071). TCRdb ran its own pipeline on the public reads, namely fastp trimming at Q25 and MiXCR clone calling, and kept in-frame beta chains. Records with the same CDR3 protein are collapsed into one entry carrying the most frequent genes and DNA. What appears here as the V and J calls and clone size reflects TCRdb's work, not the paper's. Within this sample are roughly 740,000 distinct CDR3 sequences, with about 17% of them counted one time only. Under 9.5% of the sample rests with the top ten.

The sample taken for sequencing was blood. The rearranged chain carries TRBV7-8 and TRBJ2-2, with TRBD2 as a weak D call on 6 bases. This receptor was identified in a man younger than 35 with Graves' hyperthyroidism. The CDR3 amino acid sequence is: CASSLGAGRWHGELFF. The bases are TGTGCCAGCAGCTTAGGGGCGGGAAGGTGGCACGGGGAGCTGTTTTTT.